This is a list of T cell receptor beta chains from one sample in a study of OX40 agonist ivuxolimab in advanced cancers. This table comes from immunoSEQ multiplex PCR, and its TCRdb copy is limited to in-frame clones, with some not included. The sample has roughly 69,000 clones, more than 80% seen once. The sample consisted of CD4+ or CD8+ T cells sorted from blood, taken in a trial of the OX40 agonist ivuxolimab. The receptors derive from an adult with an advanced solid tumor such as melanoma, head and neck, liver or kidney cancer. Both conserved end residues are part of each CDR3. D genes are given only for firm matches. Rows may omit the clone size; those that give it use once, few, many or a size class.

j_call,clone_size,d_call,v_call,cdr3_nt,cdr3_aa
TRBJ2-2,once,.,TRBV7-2,TGTGCCAGCAGCCCCCAGGCCAACACCGGGGAGCTGTTTTTT,CASSPQANTGELFF
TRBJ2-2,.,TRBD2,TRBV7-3,TGTGCCAGCAGCCCCCAGGCGGGAGGGCCAGGGGGGGAGCTGTTTTTT,CASSPQAGGPGGELFF
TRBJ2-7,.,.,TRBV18,TGTGCCAGCGCAGGACTTGCTACCCTAAGCGAGCAGTACTTC,CASAGLATLSEQYF
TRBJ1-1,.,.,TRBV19,TGTGCCAGTAGTATAGGGTGGACAGTGAACACTGAAGCTTTCTTT,CASSIGWTVNTEAFF
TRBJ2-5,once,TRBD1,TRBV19,TGTGCCAGTAGTATAGACCGGGACAGGGGCGCCTACCAAGAGACCCAGTACTTC,CASSIDRDRGAYQETQYF
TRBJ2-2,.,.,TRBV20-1,TGCAGTGCCGAGCGCACCGGGGAGCTGTTTTTT,CSAERTGELFF
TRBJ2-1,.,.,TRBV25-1,TGTGCCAGCAGTCGATCGGGCGGGATCAACAATGAGCAGTTCTTC,CASSRSGGINNEQFF
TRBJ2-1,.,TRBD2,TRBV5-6,TGTGCCAGCAGCTTGGCTCCAGCGGGAGGGTACAATGAGCAGTTCTTC,CASSLAPAGGYNEQFF
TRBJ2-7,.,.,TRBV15,TGTGCCACCAGCAGAGATCCGGCAGCCCGCTACGAGCAGTACTTC,CATSRDPAARYEQYF
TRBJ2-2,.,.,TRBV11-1,TGTGCCAGCAGCCACTATACCGGGGAGCTGTTTTTT,CASSHYTGELFF
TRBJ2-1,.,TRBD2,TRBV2,TGTGCCAGCAGACTAGCGGGAGGGCCAAGTGAGCAGTTCTTC,CASRLAGGPSEQFF
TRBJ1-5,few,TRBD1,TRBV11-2,TGTGCCAGCAGCTTAGCATCAGGGGGCGGACAGCCCCAGCATTTT,CASSLASGGGQPQHF
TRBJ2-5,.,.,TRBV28,TGTGCCAGCAGTCAACGACGGGGGCCTCGGGAGACCCAGTACTTC,CASSQRRGPRETQYF
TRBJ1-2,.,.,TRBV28,TGTGCCAGCACCATTACGCCCTCGTATGGCTACACCTTC,CASTITPSYGYTF
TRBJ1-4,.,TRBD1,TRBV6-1,TGTGCCAGCAGCCCGACAGGGGGCTGGGAAAAACTGTTTTTT,CASSPTGGWEKLFF
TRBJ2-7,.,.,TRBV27,TGTGCCAGCAGTTTTTGGGTATGGGACCCTAAAAACGAGCAGTACTTC,CASSFWVWDPKNEQYF
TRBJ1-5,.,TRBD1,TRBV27,TGTGCCAGCAGTTCGTTCAGGGGGGCTAGCAATCAGCCCCAGCATTTT,CASSSFRGASNQPQHF
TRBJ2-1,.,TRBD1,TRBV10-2,TGCGGAGCGGCAGAGCGGTTGGGACAGGGCTCCTACAATGAGCAGTTCTTC,CGAAERLGQGSYNEQFF
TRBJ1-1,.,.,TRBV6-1,TGTGCCAGCAGTTGGACGGATCTGAACACTGAAGCTTTCTTT,CASSWTDLNTEAFF
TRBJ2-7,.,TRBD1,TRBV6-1,TGTGCCAGCAGTGCCTCTCAGGGGGCTACTCAACCCTACGGGCAGTACTTC,CASSASQGATQPYGQYF
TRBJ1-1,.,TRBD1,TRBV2,TGTGCCAGCAACCCCAGGACAGGGCTGGGCGGGAACACTGAAGCTTTCTTT,CASNPRTGLGGNTEAFF
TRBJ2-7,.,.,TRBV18,TGTGCCAGCTCACCATCAACACTAGGTTTCTCCTACGAGCAGTACTTC,CASSPSTLGFSYEQYF
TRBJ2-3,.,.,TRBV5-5,TGTGCCAGCAGCCCTTACACAGATACGCAGTATTTT,CASSPYTDTQYF
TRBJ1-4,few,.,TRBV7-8,TGTGCCAGCAGCTTAGGAGGACTTAATGAAAAACTGTTTTTT,CASSLGGLNEKLFF
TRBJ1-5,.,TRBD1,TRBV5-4,TGTGCCAGCAGCAAGGACAGGGGTCAGCCCCAGCATTTT,CASSKDRGQPQHF
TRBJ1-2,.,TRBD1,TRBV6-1,TGTGCCAGCAACCCGACAGGGCGAGACTATGGCTACACCTTC,CASNPTGRDYGYTF
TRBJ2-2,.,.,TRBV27,TGTGCCAGCAGTCCCCCGACAGTTGCCGGGGAGCTGTTTTTT,CASSPPTVAGELFF
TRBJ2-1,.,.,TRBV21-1,TGTGCCAGCAGCAAGCGGGAGGTCTCCTACAATGAGCAGTTCTTC,CASSKREVSYNEQFF
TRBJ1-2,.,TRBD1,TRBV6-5,TGTGCCAGCAGTCGGACAGGGATCTATGGCTACACCTTC,CASSRTGIYGYTF
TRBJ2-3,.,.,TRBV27,TGTGCCAGCAGTTCATGGGGGACTAGCACAGATACGCAGTATTTT,CASSSWGTSTDTQYF
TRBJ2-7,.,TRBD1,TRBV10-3,TGTGCCATCAGCTCACCCGGGACAGGGGTCTACGAGCAGTACTTC,CAISSPGTGVYEQYF
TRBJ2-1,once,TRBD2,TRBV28,TGTGCCAGCACCCTGGGACTAGCTCGTGAGCAGTTCTTC,CASTLGLAREQFF
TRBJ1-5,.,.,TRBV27,TGTGCCAGCAGTTTCGGAGACGGACCCAATCAGCCCCAGCATTTT,CASSFGDGPNQPQHF
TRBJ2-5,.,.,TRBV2,TGTGCCAGCAGTGAAGGCAGTTCTCAAGAGACCCAGTACTTC,CASSEGSSQETQYF
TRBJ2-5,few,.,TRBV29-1,TGCAGCGTTGTGCGTCCGGGGGAGACCCAGTACTTC,CSVVRPGETQYF
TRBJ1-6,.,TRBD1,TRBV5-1,TGCGCCAGCAGCCCCCGGGACAGGGTTAATTCACCCCTCCACTTT,CASSPRDRVNSPLHF
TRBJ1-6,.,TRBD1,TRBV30,TGTGCCTGGAAGGGGGCCTCCTATAATTCACCCCTCCACTTT,CAWKGASYNSPLHF
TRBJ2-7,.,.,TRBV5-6,TGTGCCAGCAGCTTGGAGTACGAGCAGTACTTC,CASSLEYEQYF
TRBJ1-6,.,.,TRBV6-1,TGTGCCAGCAATCCACAGGGTGGACGGACCGCACCCCTCCACTTT,CASNPQGGRTAPLHF
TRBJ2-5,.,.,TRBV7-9,TGTGCCAGCAGCGCTGAAGAGACCCAGTACTTC,CASSAEETQYF
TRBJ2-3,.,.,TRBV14,TGTGCCAGCAGCCAATTCCAGCAGAGCACAGATACGCAGTATTTT,CASSQFQQSTDTQYF
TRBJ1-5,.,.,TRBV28,TGTGCCAGCAGCGCCGATGGGACCCAGCATTTT,CASSADGTQHF
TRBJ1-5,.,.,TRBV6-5,TGTGCCACCGGGCCGAGGAGTCAGCCCCAGCATTTT,CATGPRSQPQHF
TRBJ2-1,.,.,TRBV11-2,TGTGCCAGCAGCCAGACTAGTCCTAACAATGAGCAGTTCTTC,CASSQTSPNNEQFF
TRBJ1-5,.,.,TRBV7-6,TGTGCCAGCAGCTTAGGGGGAAATAGCAATCAGCCCCAGCATTTT,CASSLGGNSNQPQHF
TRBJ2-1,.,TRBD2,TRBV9,TGTGCCAGCAGCCCCGTTGGCGGGAGAGATTACAATGAGCAGTTCTTC,CASSPVGGRDYNEQFF
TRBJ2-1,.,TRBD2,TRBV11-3,TGTGCCAGCAGCGCACTACTAGCGGGAGAGCAGTTCTTC,CASSALLAGEQFF
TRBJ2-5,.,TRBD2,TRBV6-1,TGTGCCAGCAGTGAAGTTTGGACTAGCGGGGCTAGGGGGGACCAAGAGACCCAGTACTTC,CASSEVWTSGARGDQETQYF
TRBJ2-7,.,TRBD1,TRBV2,TGTGCCAGCAGAAAAGGGACAGGGGGCCTCAATTCCTACGAGCAGTACTTC,CASRKGTGGLNSYEQYF
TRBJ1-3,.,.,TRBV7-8,TGTGCCAGCAGCCCCCACCGGTATCCTGGAAACACCATATATTTT,CASSPHRYPGNTIYF
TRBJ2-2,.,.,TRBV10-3,TGTGCCATCAGTGTTAAGCCCCCGGGACACCTCGCGAACACCGGGGAGCTGTTTTTT,CAISVKPPGHLANTGELFF
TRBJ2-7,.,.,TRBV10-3,TGTGCCATCAGTGAGGAGGGGCCCTACGAGCAGTACTTC,CAISEEGPYEQYF
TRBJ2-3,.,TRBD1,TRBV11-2,TGTGCCAGCAGCCCGGGACAGGGGAGTAATACGCAGTATTTT,CASSPGQGSNTQYF